Presented here are 15 T cell receptor beta chains from one specimen sequenced in a study of response to subunit inactivated influenza vaccine. TCRdb reanalysed the RT-PCR reads using MiXCR and keeps one entry per CDR3 protein. The table shows some 570,000 distinct CDR3 sequences, with over 9% occurring only once. The sample also formed part of further work on T cells expressing NK-cell markers. That paper notes: UMI-tagged 5'RACE template switching yielded the TCR beta cDNA.

The sample in question was PBMCs from blood, obtained on the day of vaccination. Every receptor here comes from a man aged 50 to 59 who received an inactivated influenza vaccine.

V gene TRBV4-3 combines with J gene TRBJ2-7; 9 bases match TRBD1. Germline V lookup: CDR1 LGHNA, CDR2 YSLEER. The CDR3 totals 16 residues. Trimming took 3 bases from V and 2 from J; bases not matched to a gene: 8. The CDR3 loop reads CASSHYPGQGTYEQYF. The CDR3 DNA is TGCGCCAGCAGCCATTACCCGGGACAGGGTACCTACGAGCAGTACTTC.

V is TRBV29-1 and J is TRBJ2-1; 10 nucleotides agree with TRBD2. From germline, CDR1 is SQVTM and CDR2 ANQGSEA. The ends lost 2 bases at V and 7 bases at J; junction bases unmatched: 8. This CDR3 contains 15 residues. CDR3 DNA sequence: TGCAGCGTTGAATTGCGGCTAGCGGGAGTAAATGAGCAGTTCTTC. Its translation is CSVELRLAGVNEQFF.

The chain joins TRBV7-2 to TRBJ2-7; D uncertain. Germline lookup yields CDR1 SGHTA and CDR2 FQGNSA. This CDR3 has 14 residues. V was cut by 1 base and J by 3 bases, with 10 bases left in between. The CDR3: CASSLVGLLYEQYF. The CDR3 nucleotides are TGTGCCAGCAGCTTAGTGGGTCTTCTCTACGAGCAGTACTTC.

This clonotype was found many times. The CDR3 nucleotides read TGTGCCAGCAGCTTATTACAGGCAGGGCAAGAGACCCAGTACTTC. This sequence encodes CASSLLQAGQETQYF. This chain connects TRBV7-8 to TRBJ2-5, with D maybe TRBD1 (5 bases). Germline V CDR1 and CDR2: SGHVS, FQNEAQ. The CDR3 contains 15 residues. Trimming shortened V by 2 bases and J by 2 bases, and 12 bases separated the two germline ends.

The chain is built from TRBV12-3 or TRBV12-4 and TRBJ2-1; no clear D gene. The CDR3 totals 15 residues. Trimming pared 4 bases from V and 4 bases from J, leaving 14 bases between. CDR3: CASSSRLWGYNEQFF. The DNA of the CDR3 is TGTGCCAGCAGTTCTCGCTTATGGGGATACAATGAGCAGTTCTTC.

The V gene is TRBV4-2, the J gene TRBJ2-1; a possible D gene is TRBD1 (5 bases). The CDR3 runs 15 residues. V gave up 5 bases and J gave up 0 bases, with 11 bases separating them. Germline V lookup: CDR1 LGHNA, CDR2 YNFKEQ. CDR3 sequence: CASSTTDSSYNEQFF. The CDR3 DNA sequence: TGTGCCAGCAGCACAACCGACAGCTCCTACAATGAGCAGTTCTTC.

There are a few counts of this clonotype. The genes are TRBV7-9 and TRBJ2-1; TRBD2 is a possible D gene (6 bases). V dropped 3 bases and J dropped 7 bases, with 16 bases sitting between them. Germline V gene lookup returns CDR1 SEHNR and CDR2 FQNEAQ (reference sequence). This CDR3 is 15 amino acids long. The DNA for the CDR3 is TGTGCCAGCAGCTTGGACCCCGGGGGAGCAAATGAGCAGTTCTTC. Translation: CASSLDPGGANEQFF.

V gene TRBV30 combines with J gene TRBJ2-5, with TRBD2 matching over 8 bases. The CDR3 extends over 14 amino acids. Looked up from germline, CDR1 is GTSNPN and CDR2 is SVGIG (reference sequence). V dropped 2 bases and J dropped 10; count of bases not matched to a gene: 12. CDR3 region: CAWSWGGGFVNQYF. The CDR3 nucleotides read TGTGCCTGGAGTTGGGGCGGGGGGTTTGTGAACCAGTACTTC.

V usage is TRBV20-1 and J usage is TRBJ2-7; tentatively, D is TRBD1 (6 bases). Trimming took 6 bases from V and 3 from J, leaving 18 bases between them. Looked up from germline, CDR1 is DFQATT and CDR2 is SNEGSKA (reference sequence). This CDR3 is 14 amino acids long. CDR3 residues: CSASSPTGLYEQYF. The CDR3, as DNA: TGCAGTGCGAGCTCGCCGACAGGTCTCTACGAGCAGTACTTC.

Only a few counts were recorded for this clonotype. The J gene is TRBJ1-5, the V gene TRBV29-1, with 8 bases identical to TRBD1. The CDR3 spans 14 residues. Germline V gene data show CDR1 as SQVTM and CDR2 as ANQGSEA. V was pared by 4 bases and J by 4 bases, with 6 bases of the junction left unmatched. The CDR3 nucleotides read TGCAGCGTTGTCCCGACAGGGGTGAATCAGCCCCAGCATTTT. It specifies CSVVPTGVNQPQHF. The full variable domain, in which reference TRBV29-1 and TRBJ1-5 provide the parts outside the CDR3, is SAVISQKPSRDICQRGTSLTIQCQVDSQVTMMFWYRQQPGQSLTLIATANQGSEATYESGFVIDKFPISRPNLTFSTLTVSNMSPEDSSIYLCSVVPTGVNQPQHFGDGTRLSIL.

This clonotype appeared a few times. J is TRBJ1-1 and V is TRBV29-1, with 9 bases fitting TRBD1. Germline-derived CDR1 and CDR2 are SQVTM and ANQGSEA. J was trimmed by 4 bases and V by 6 bases; bases with no gene match: 6. This CDR3 is 13 amino acids long. The CDR3 nucleotides read TGCAGCGTGGGGACAGGGATGGCCACTGAAGCTTTCTTT. Residues: CSVGTGMATEAFF. Full variable domain (rest looked up from reference TRBV29-1 and TRBJ1-1): SAVISQKPSRDICQRGTSLTIQCQVDSQVTMMFWYRQQPGQSLTLIATANQGSEATYESGFVIDKFPISRPNLTFSTLTVSNMSPEDSSIYLCSVGTGMATEAFFGQGTRLTVV.

This clonotype was found a few times. The chain joins TRBV12-3 or TRBV12-4 to TRBJ2-3, with D possibly called TRBD1 or TRBD2 (5 bases each). Deletions cut 6 bases from V and 6 bases from J, with 19 bases between. This CDR3 has 15 amino acids. This CDR3 reads CASSRDGYLGDTQYF. The CDR3 DNA is TGTGCCAGCAGCCGGGACGGCTATTTGGGGGATACGCAGTATTTT.

This clonotype turned up a few times. This chain uses TRBV5-1 with TRBJ2-2; TRBD1 aligns across 8 bases. The CDR3 spans 16 residues. Unmatched junction bases numbered 6, after V lost 0 bases and J lost 5 bases. The germline V gene has CDR1 SGHRS and CDR2 YFSETQ. CDR3 nucleotide sequence: TGCGCCAGCAGCTTGGCCAGCAGGGGGCTGACCGGGGAGCTGTTTTTT. Its translation is CASSLASRGLTGELFF.

This clonotype was seen a handful of times. The genes are TRBV30 and TRBJ2-1, with TRBD1 matching 9 bases. The J segment lost 1 base and the V segment lost 3 bases, leaving 4 bases of the junction unmatched. Per the germline V gene, CDR1 is GTSNPN and CDR2 is SVGIG (reference sequence). CDR3 length: 15 amino acids. The CDR3, as DNA: TGTGCCTGGAGGGCCGGGACAGGGTCCTACAATGAGCAGTTCTTC. This encodes CAWRAGTGSYNEQFF.

This clonotype was observed a handful of times. The gene calls are TRBV4-3 and TRBJ2-2; no reliable D call. CDR3 length: 13 residues. Trimming shortened V by 0 bases and J by 7 bases, and 6 bases separated the two germline ends. Germline-derived CDR1 and CDR2 are LGHNA and YSLEER. CDR3 sequence: CASSQDNGGELFF. The CDR3 region has the DNA TGCGCCAGCAGCCAAGATAACGGCGGGGAGCTGTTTTTT.